This T cell receptor beta chain was sequenced in a study of T cell responses to AZD1222 COVID-19 vaccine. Trimming shortened V by 2 bases and J by 2 bases, and 10 bases separated the two germline ends. This CDR3 is built from 15 residues. Germline assignment: CDR1 LNHDA and CDR2 SQIVND (reference sequence). Profiled with immunoSEQ multiplex PCR; TCRdb holds only in-frame clones, not every one. The sample records under 200,000 clones, approximately 90% being singletons. It was second doses at about 4 or about 12 weeks that were pooled. Study findings and constraints: CD4 TCRs covered the whole spike, strongest at regions 160-218 and 743-854. Repertoires were sampled only after the peak T cell response. Donors were chiefly white British, with a greater number of females, and clonal diversity was perhaps underestimated.

A remark on this clone: The target antigen is unknown.

This receptor was identified in an adult who received the AZD1222 COVID-19 vaccine. The genes are TRBV19 and TRBJ1-5; D ambiguous. The material was peripheral blood, obtained 28 days after the second AZD1222 dose. CDR3 protein: CASSILEPGNQPQHF. The CDR3 DNA follows: TGTGCCAGTAGTATATTGGAGCCGGGCAATCAGCCCCAGCATTTT.